Shown below are 12 T cell receptor beta chains from a single sample sequenced in a study of blood T cell repertoires in COVID-19. Clones were sequenced by immunoSEQ multiplex PCR, and TCRdb holds only the in-frame ones, with some missing. Seen here are 60,000 to 90,000 clones, 84% observed once, and the top ten hold roughly 3.5%. Sequenced: peripheral blood. Receptors were obtained from a man aged 45 to 65 with acute or convalescent COVID-19.

The V gene is TRBV7-2, the J gene TRBJ2-5; 10 positions match TRBD1. The CDR3 loop spans 15 amino acids. After removal of 5 bases from V and 3 bases from J, the junction contained 6 bases not matched to a gene. Germline-derived CDR1 and CDR2 are SGHTA and FQGNSA. CDR3 sequence (DNA): TGTGCCAGCAGCATTAGGACAGGGGGAAAAGAGACCCAGTACTTC. Encoded protein: CASSIRTGGKETQYF. Based on the CDR3 plus reference TRBV7-2 and TRBJ2-5, the full variable domain is GAGVSQSPSNKVTEKGKDVELRCDPISGHTALYWYRQSLGQGLEFLIYFQGNSAPDKSGLPSDRFSAERTGGSVSTLTIQRTQQEDSAVYLCASSIRTGGKETQYFGPGTRLLVL.

The genes are TRBV3-1 (or the pseudogene TRBV3-2) and TRBJ2-7; 7 nucleotides match TRBD1. The CDR3 length is 13 residues. V gave up 0 bases and J gave up 13 bases; unmatched junction bases: 9. CDR1 and CDR2 (germline): LGHDT, YNNKEL (reference sequence). CDR3 in DNA: TGTGCCAGCAGCCAAGATCACCTAGGGGGCAGCTACTTC. It specifies CASSQDHLGGSYF.

This clone was found once. The chain carries TRBV4-3 and TRBJ2-7, with no clear D. V lost 0 bases to trimming and J lost 4 bases, with 10 bases between them. The CDR3 extends over 14 amino acids. Germline lookup yields CDR1 LGHNA and CDR2 YSLEER. CDR3 nucleotides: TGCGCCAGCAGCCAAGATCGAACGGAGTACGAGCAGTACTTC. This translates into CASSQDRTEYEQYF.

The rearrangement uses TRBV14 and TRBJ1-1; the D is unclear. This CDR3 has 14 residues. Germline V gene data show CDR1 as SGHDN and CDR2 as FVKESK. Trimming took 3 bases from V and 7 from J, leaving 15 bases between them. CDR3 coding DNA: TGTGCCAGCAGCCAGGCCTCCCCGCCGTTTGAAGCTTTCTTT. Residues: CASSQASPPFEAFF.

The chain combines TRBV5-6 with TRBJ1-2; no clear D. Looked up from germline, CDR1 is SGHDT and CDR2 is YYEEEE. The CDR3 sequence is 12 residues long. V was shortened by 2 bases and J by 7 bases, with 9 bases between the two germline ends. The CDR3 is CASSFVPSGYTF. In nucleotides, the CDR3 is TGTGCCAGCAGCTTTGTTCCTTCTGGCTACACCTTC.

The genes are TRBV19 and TRBJ1-1; 8 nucleotides agree with TRBD1. The ends lost 4 bases at V and 5 bases at J; junction bases unmatched: 12. The CDR3 runs 16 residues. CDR1 and CDR2 from the germline V gene are LNHDA and SQIVND (reference sequence). CDR3 loop: CASSTSAGQGWTEAFF. CDR3 in DNA: TGTGCCAGTAGTACCTCTGCCGGACAGGGATGGACTGAAGCTTTCTTT. Based on the CDR3 plus reference TRBV19 and TRBJ1-1, the full variable domain is DGGITQSPKYLFRKEGQNVTLSCEQNLNHDAMYWYRQDPGQGLRLIYYSQIVNDFQKGDIAEGYSVSREKKESFPLTVTSAQKNPTAFYLCASSTSAGQGWTEAFFGQGTRLTVV.

The J gene is TRBJ2-1, the V gene TRBV5-1, with 9 bases fitting TRBD2. Losses at the gene ends were 0 bases for V and 4 bases for J; bases not matched to a gene: 8. From germline, CDR1 is SGHRS and CDR2 YFSETQ. The CDR3 contains 17 residues. DNA for the CDR3: TGCGCCAGCAGCTTGGGCGGGGATAGCGGGAGTTACAATGAGCAGTTCTTC. This encodes CASSLGGDSGSYNEQFF.

This clone is a singleton in its sample. The rearrangement uses TRBV5-4 and TRBJ2-6; D might be TRBD1 (5 bases). The CDR3 length is 18 residues. Germline-derived CDR1 and CDR2 are SGHNT and YYREEE (reference sequence). The V end was cut by 0 bases, the J end by 0 bases, with 13 bases between. CDR3: CASSLVGRIDSGANVLTF. CDR3 coding DNA: TGTGCCAGCAGCTTGGTGGGGCGGATAGACTCTGGGGCCAACGTCCTGACTTTC. The full variable domain, completed using reference TRBV5-4 and TRBJ2-6, is ETGVTQSPTHLIKTRGQQVTLRCSSQSGHNTVSWYQQALGQGPQFIFQYYREEENGRGNFPPRFSGLQFPNYSSELNVNALELDDSALYLCASSLVGRIDSGANVLTFGAGSRLTVL.

The chain couples TRBV9 to TRBJ1-2; tentatively, D is TRBD1 (6 bases). The CDR3 runs 14 residues. Trimming removed 4 bases at V and 4 bases at J, with 14 bases between. Germline V gene data show CDR1 as SGDLS and CDR2 as YYNGEE. The DNA for the CDR3 is TGTGCCAGCAGCCCAGGGGAGGGCCCCTATGGCTACACCTTC. Its translation is CASSPGEGPYGYTF.

V is TRBV4-3 and J is TRBJ2-5, with a possible D match to TRBD1 (6 bases). The CDR3 contains 15 residues. Germline CDR1 reads LGHNA; CDR2 reads YSLEER. Trimming removed 4 bases at V and 1 base at J, with 13 bases between. The CDR3 sequence: CASSRRQETQETQYF. As DNA, the CDR3 is TGCGCCAGCAGCCGGCGACAGGAGACCCAAGAGACCCAGTACTTC.

V gene TRBV6-1 combines with J gene TRBJ2-7, with D perhaps TRBD1 (5 bases). Germline values: CDR1 MNHNS, CDR2 SASEGT. There are 14 residues in the CDR3. Trimming took 1 base from V and 3 from J, leaving 10 bases between them. Here the CDR3 DNA reads TGTGCCAGCAGTGAAGGGTTTCAGGGCTACGAGCAGTACTTC. Translation: CASSEGFQGYEQYF.

V is TRBV28 and J is TRBJ1-2, with a tentative D call TRBD1 (5 bases). The CDR3 is made up of 16 amino acids. The V end was cut by 2 bases, the J end by 6 bases, with 19 bases between. Looked up from germline, CDR1 is MDHEN and CDR2 is SYDVKM. The CDR3 reads CASSLRTALIGDGYTF. The CDR3 bases are TGTGCCAGCAGTTTACGCACAGCGCTCATAGGGGATGGCTACACCTTC.